The 13 T cell receptor beta chains below were found in one sample sequenced in a study of blood T cell repertoires in COVID-19. Repertoires were generated with immunoSEQ multiplex PCR, while TCRdb's copy carries only in-frame clones and drops some. Among under 300,000 clones, around nine tenths were seen once, and the ten largest hold around 2.2%. The sample consisted of peripheral blood. Receptor source: a woman aged 40 to 50 who had recovered from COVID-19.

The genes are TRBV5-8 and TRBJ2-1; tentatively, D is TRBD2 (6 bases). The CDR3 length is 16 residues. The germline V gene has CDR1 SGHTS and CDR2 YDEGEE. Trimming cost V 1 base and J 6 bases, with 17 bases left between them. CDR3 in amino acids: CASSLLRDWDLNEQFF. In nucleotides, the CDR3 is TGTGCCAGCAGCTTGCTGCGGGACTGGGACCTCAATGAGCAGTTCTTC.

This chain uses TRBV13 with TRBJ2-2, with 10 nucleotides matching TRBD2. Losses at the gene ends were 6 bases for V and 9 bases for J; bases not matched to a gene: 16. This CDR3 region has 17 residues. Germline V gene lookup returns CDR1 PRHDT and CDR2 FYEKMQ (reference sequence). CDR3 DNA: TGTGCCAGCAGGAGACGGGCCCAGCGGGGGGGCGTCCGGGAGCTGTTTTTT. Amino acids: CASRRRAQRGGVRELFF.

This clone is a singleton in its sample. CDR3 residues: CASSPSITGDGYTF. Here the CDR3 DNA reads TGTGCCAGCAGCCCCTCAATCACAGGGGATGGCTACACCTTC. The rearrangement links TRBV9 to TRBJ1-2, with 7 bases matching TRBD1. CDR1 and CDR2 from the germline V gene are SGDLS and YYNGEE. There are 14 residues in the CDR3. Trimming took 4 bases from V and 6 from J; bases not matched to a gene: 9.

V is TRBV5-5 and J is TRBJ2-5; the D gene is possibly TRBD2 (5 bases). Per germline, CDR1 SGHKS and CDR2 YYEKEE (reference sequence). V was trimmed by 8 bases and J by 5 bases, leaving 19 bases between them. The CDR3 runs 14 residues. CDR3 region: CASGIAFVMETQYF. The CDR3 nucleotides are TGTGCCAGTGGTATAGCGTTTGTAATGGAGACCCAGTACTTC.

The rearrangement links TRBV27 to TRBJ2-1, with a tentative D call TRBD2 (6 bases). Germline assignment: CDR1 MNHEY and CDR2 SMNVEV (reference sequence). The CDR3 sequence is 15 residues long. V shed 2 bases and J shed 0 bases, with 8 bases lying between them. In DNA, the CDR3 is TGTGCCAGCAGTTTAGCGGGAAGCTCCTACAATGAGCAGTTCTTC. Encoded protein: CASSLAGSSYNEQFF.

The chain recombines TRBV21-1 with TRBJ1-2; the tabulated D call, TRBD1, remains unverified against the DNA. TRBV21-1 is recorded as a pseudogene. CDR3 length equals 15 residues. The DNA for the CDR3 is TGTGCCAGCCCTCGACAGGGGGCACCCAACTATGGCTACACCTTC. It specifies CASPRQGAPNYGYTF.

The rearrangement links TRBV9 to TRBJ2-1; 9 nucleotides align to TRBD1. Germline lookup yields CDR1 SGDLS and CDR2 YYNGEE. J lost 2 bases, V lost 3 bases, and 3 bases had no gene match. This CDR3 is 15 amino acids long. This CDR3 is CASSAGQGTYNEQFF. Here the CDR3 DNA reads TGTGCCAGCAGCGCCGGACAGGGGACCTACAATGAGCAGTTCTTC.

The gene calls are TRBV4-1 and TRBJ1-2; D gene unclear. The germline V gene encodes CDR1 MGHRA and CDR2 YSYEKL. The CDR3 extends over 14 amino acids. The V gene lost 0 bases and the J gene lost 3 bases, with 8 bases spanning the gap. CDR3 region: CASSQEEGYYGYTF. The CDR3, as DNA: TGCGCCAGCAGCCAAGAAGAGGGATACTATGGCTACACCTTC.

The V gene is TRBV4-3, the J gene TRBJ1-2, with TRBD1 as a possible D gene (5 bases). This CDR3 is built from 16 residues. Trimming removed 0 bases at V and 1 base at J, with 12 bases between. Germline assignment: CDR1 LGHNA and CDR2 YSLEER. CDR3 protein: CASSQETSQGNYGYTF. The CDR3 region has the DNA TGCGCCAGCAGCCAAGAGACATCCCAGGGTAACTATGGCTACACCTTC.

The chain carries TRBV6-6 and TRBJ1-5, with TRBD1 identical over 8 bases. The germline V gene has CDR1 MNHNY and CDR2 SVGAGI (reference sequence). This CDR3 contains 14 residues. The trim removed 6 bases at V and 6 bases at J, leaving 7 bases unmatched. CDR3 protein: CASSLDRARQPQHF. The CDR3 DNA reads TGTGCCAGCAGCCTGGACAGGGCTCGTCAGCCCCAGCATTTT.

The V gene is TRBV6-2 or TRBV6-3, the J gene TRBJ2-7, with D perhaps TRBD2 (5 bases). The CDR3 totals 13 residues. Trimming removed 5 bases from V and 0 bases from J, with 8 bases in between. Germline V CDR1 and CDR2: MNHEY, SVGEGT. CDR3 residues: CASSTGSSYEQYF. The CDR3 nucleotides are TGTGCCAGCAGTACGGGAAGCTCCTACGAGCAGTACTTC.

The chain has TRBV6-5 and TRBJ1-4, with TRBD1 identical over 8 bases. V shed 5 bases and J 10 bases; nucleotides not matched to a gene: 9. In germline, CDR1 is MNHEY, CDR2 SVGAGI. This CDR3 contains 14 residues. CDR3 nucleotides: TGTGCCAGCAGTCCCCAGGGGGCTTTAGGAAAACTGTTTTTT. This translates into CASSPQGALGKLFF.

The CDR3 sequence: CASRGRDRGQGYTF. CDR3 bases: TGTGCCAGCAGGGGGAGGGACAGGGGGCAAGGCTACACCTTC. V usage is TRBV2 and J usage is TRBJ1-2, with 12 bases lining up with TRBD1. Germline CDR1 is SNHLY and CDR2 is FYNNEI. This CDR3 comprises 14 residues. V was clipped by 6 bases and J by 8 bases; unmatched bases: 7.